Each of the 21 T cell receptor beta chains below was sequenced from the same sample in a study of blood T cell repertoires in COVID-19. Generated by immunoSEQ multiplex PCR, the TCRdb table keeps only in-frame clones and is missing some. The sample has about 240,000 clones; around 88% are singletons. The specimen sequenced was PBMCs or T cells enriched from blood (not recorded which). These receptors were collected from a man aged 35 to 55 who had recovered from COVID-19.

This clone was observed a few times. The chain joins TRBV7-9 to TRBJ1-4; 7 nucleotides agree with TRBD1. J lost 4 bases, V lost 4 bases, and 12 bases had no gene match. This CDR3 comprises 17 residues. In germline, CDR1 is SEHNR, CDR2 FQNEAQ (reference sequence). The CDR3 DNA follows: TGTGCCAGCAGCTATACTACCACAGGGGCTTTTAATGAAAAACTGTTTTTT. This codes for CASSYTTTGAFNEKLFF.

J is TRBJ1-1 and V is TRBV10-3, with D possibly matching TRBD1 (6 bases). Trimming cost V 2 bases and J 1 base, with 8 bases left between them. The CDR3 has 14 residues. Germline CDR1 reads ENHRY; CDR2 reads SYGVKD. CDR3 DNA: TGTGCCATCAGTGAGGGCAGGGGGAACACTGAAGCTTTCTTT. As protein: CAISEGRGNTEAFF.

The chain recombines TRBV6-5 with TRBJ2-3; no clear D. V lost 0 bases and J 2 bases, leaving 9 bases between the germline ends. CDR3 length: 15 residues. In germline, CDR1 is MNHEY, CDR2 SVGAGI. CDR3 sequence: CASSYSRQVTDTQYF. CDR3 bases: TGTGCCAGCAGTTACTCGAGGCAAGTCACAGATACGCAGTATTTT.

The J gene is TRBJ2-5, the V gene TRBV5-1; tentative D call: TRBD1 (5 bases). Between the trimmed V and J ends, which lost 5 bases and 2 bases, there was a span of 13 bases. Germline V gives CDR1 SGHRS, CDR2 YFSETQ. This CDR3 spans 14 amino acids. CDR3 DNA sequence: TGCGCCAGCAGTTGGCAGGGTGATCAAGAGACCCAGTACTTC. Encoded protein: CASSWQGDQETQYF.

The chain links TRBV29-1 to TRBJ2-7; 9 nucleotides match TRBD2. The V gene end was trimmed by 0 bases and the J gene end by 12 bases; junction bases not matched to a gene: 9. From germline, CDR1 is SQVTM and CDR2 ANQGSEA. The CDR3 runs 13 residues. The CDR3 loop is CSVEELGGTSRYF. The CDR3 DNA is TGCAGCGTTGAAGAGTTAGGTGGGACTAGCAGGTACTTC.

The rearrangement links TRBV11-2 to TRBJ2-6; 10 nucleotides match TRBD2. Germline V gene data show CDR1 as SGHAT and CDR2 as FQNNGV. The CDR3 consists of 19 residues. Unmatched junction bases numbered 10, after V lost 5 bases and J lost 0 bases. This CDR3 is CASSANRASGSSGANVLTF. The CDR3 DNA reads as TGTGCCAGCAGCGCCAACCGGGCTAGCGGGAGCTCTGGGGCCAACGTCCTGACTTTC. The full variable domain, rest sourced from reference TRBV11-2 and TRBJ2-6, is EAGVAQSPRYKIIEKRQSVAFWCNPISGHATLYWYQQILGQGPKLLIQFQNNGVVDDSQLPKDRFSAERLKGVDSTLKIQPAKLEDSAVYLCASSANRASGSSGANVLTFGAGSRLTVL.

The chain recombines TRBV5-1 with TRBJ2-3, with D hard to call. V lost 5 bases and J lost 1, with 17 bases in between. CDR3 length: 16 residues. Germline V gene sequence: CDR1 SGHRS, CDR2 YFSETQ. As DNA, the CDR3 is TGCGCCAGCAGGCCGGAGTCGGAGTGGGGCACAGATACGCAGTATTTT. It specifies CASRPESEWGTDTQYF.

The chain employs TRBV28 and TRBJ1-2; TRBD1 agrees at 9 bases. Germline CDR1 reads MDHEN; CDR2 reads SYDVKM. V dropped 6 bases and J dropped 4; count of bases not matched to a gene: 12. This CDR3 has 16 amino acids. The CDR3 region has the DNA TGTGCCAGCAGCCCCGAGGGACAGGGAGATATCTATGGCTACACCTTC. Its protein is CASSPEGQGDIYGYTF.

The chain employs TRBV24-1 and TRBJ2-3, with TRBD2 as a possible D gene (6 bases). Germline CDR1 reads KGHDR; CDR2 reads SFDVKD. Trimming stripped 4 bases from V and 3 bases from J, with 19 bases between. The CDR3 has 17 residues. Here the CDR3 reads CATSDSTPGVGTDTQYF. In DNA, the CDR3 is TGTGCCACCAGTGACTCTACTCCGGGGGTGGGGACAGATACGCAGTATTTT.

The rearrangement links TRBV19 to TRBJ1-2; 9 bases map to TRBD1. CDR1 LNHDA and CDR2 SQIVND come from the germline V gene (reference sequence). The CDR3 has 13 amino acids. With V trimmed by 6 bases and J by 4 bases, 3 bases remained unmatched. In DNA, the CDR3 is TGTGCCAGTAGCGGACAGGGGATCTATGGCTACACCTTC. Encoded protein: CASSGQGIYGYTF.

This clone was seen a single time. The chain joins TRBV24-1 to TRBJ2-1; TRBD2 is a possible D gene (6 bases). CDR3 size: 14 residues. V shed 0 bases and J shed 7 bases, with 9 bases lying between them. Germline assignment: CDR1 KGHDR and CDR2 SFDVKD. The CDR3 nucleotides are TGTGCCACCAGTGATTTGCTCGGAGGGAATGAGCAGTTCTTC. Translation gives CATSDLLGGNEQFF.

The chain couples TRBV7-2 to TRBJ2-1; 10 bases map to TRBD2. After removal of 6 bases from V and 5 bases from J, the junction contained 7 bases not matched to a gene. CDR1 SGHTA and CDR2 FQGNSA come from the germline V gene. The CDR3 has 15 residues. For the CDR3, the DNA is TGTGCCAGCAGGCGATCTAGCGGGAGTAACAATGAGCAGTTCTTC. Its translation is CASRRSSGSNNEQFF.

The rearrangement uses TRBV7-3 and TRBJ2-3, with TRBD2 identical over 10 bases. Germline V gene data show CDR1 as SGHTA and CDR2 as FQGTGA. The CDR3 covers 16 residues. The ends lost 2 bases at V and 4 bases at J; junction bases unmatched: 6. The CDR3 sequence is CASSLLASGSPDTQYF. CDR3 DNA: TGTGCCAGCAGCTTATTGGCTAGCGGGAGCCCAGATACGCAGTATTTT.

The chain links TRBV6-6 to TRBJ2-1; 14 nucleotides align to TRBD2. The CDR3 contains 20 residues. V lost 6 bases to trimming and J lost 2 bases; unmatched junction nucleotides: 15. Germline CDR1 is MNHNY and CDR2 is SVGAGI (reference sequence). CDR3 sequence: CASSRGGLAGGFTPYNEQFF. The CDR3 region has the DNA TGTGCCAGCAGCCGAGGAGGACTAGCGGGAGGCTTTACACCCTACAATGAGCAGTTCTTC.

The chain joins TRBV6-5 to TRBJ1-2, with D unclear. The CDR3 runs to 12 residues. Trimming removed 8 bases at V and 4 bases at J, with 11 bases between. Per the germline V gene, CDR1 is MNHEY and CDR2 is SVGAGI. The DNA for the CDR3 is TGTGCCAGCTACAGTACCTTCTATGGCTACACCTTC. This translates into CASYSTFYGYTF.

This chain uses TRBV11-2 with TRBJ2-2, with a tentative D call TRBD2 (6 bases). V lost 7 bases to trimming and J lost 4 bases, with 19 bases between them. The CDR3 has 16 amino acids. Germline CDR1 SGHAT, CDR2 FQNNGV. CDR3 nucleotide sequence: TGTGCCAGCAATAGCGGAGAGGCACAGGCCACCGGGGAGCTGTTTTTT. As protein: CASNSGEAQATGELFF.

This chain uses TRBV4-2 with TRBJ2-2; D not resolved. The CDR3 consists of 18 residues. Germline loops: CDR1 LGHNA, CDR2 YNFKEQ. V was pared by 5 bases and J by 5 bases, with 24 bases between. CDR3 bases: TGTGCCAGCAGCACCCCAAAAGGAAGCAACAGACATACCGGGGAGCTGTTTTTT. Translation: CASSTPKGSNRHTGELFF.

V and J are TRBV11-1 and TRBJ2-1; 8 bases are a match to TRBD2. The germline V gene has CDR1 SGHAT and CDR2 FQDESV (reference sequence). V trimming: 5 bases; J trimming: 2 bases; junction bases outside the gene matches: 8. The CDR3 has 16 amino acids. CDR3 loop: CASSPQPGLAYNEQFF. The CDR3 DNA reads as TGTGCCAGCAGCCCACAACCGGGACTAGCCTACAATGAGCAGTTCTTC.

The CDR3 nucleotides read TGCGCCAGCAGGTTCGGTGGGCAGGGCTCCTACGAGCAGTACTTC. Its translation: CASRFGGQGSYEQYF. The chain combines TRBV5-1 with TRBJ2-7, with a tentative D call TRBD1 (5 bases). Trimming removed 5 bases at V and 0 bases at J, with 15 bases between. CDR3 size: 15 residues. Germline-derived CDR1 and CDR2 are SGHRS and YFSETQ. Filled out from reference TRBV5-1 and TRBJ2-7, the complete variable domain reads KAGVTQTPRYLIKTRGQQVTLSCSPISGHRSVSWYQQTPGQGLQFLFEYFSETQRNKGNFPGRFSGRQFSNSRSEMNVSTLELGDSALYLCASRFGGQGSYEQYFGPGTRLTVT.

J is TRBJ2-7 and V is TRBV6-2 or TRBV6-3; D perhaps matches TRBD1 (5 bases). Trimming took 0 bases from V and 2 from J, leaving 14 bases between them. This CDR3 spans 16 amino acids. The germline V gene has CDR1 MNHEY and CDR2 SVGEGT. CDR3 region: CASSYSMLAGPYEQYF. The CDR3 region has the DNA TGTGCCAGCAGTTACTCGATGCTGGCAGGGCCCTACGAGCAGTACTTC.

V is TRBV13 and J is TRBJ1-2; perhaps TRBD1 as D (5 bases). From germline, CDR1 is PRHDT and CDR2 FYEKMQ (reference sequence). This CDR3 is 16 amino acids long. V was trimmed by 3 bases and J by 4 bases, leaving 18 bases between them. The CDR3 loop reads CASSLSLSGSAYGYTF. The CDR3 DNA reads as TGTGCCAGCAGCTTGTCTCTATCAGGGTCGGCCTATGGCTACACCTTC.